Listed below are T cell receptor beta chains from one sample, sequenced in a study of blood T cells in healthy people across ages. TCRdb fed the 5' RACE reads into MiXCR, producing one record per CDR3 protein. The sample lists about 1 million distinct CDR3 sequences, over 35% occurring once. The sequencing input was blood. The receptors stem from a woman aged 55-70 years in good health. CDR3s include the opening cysteine and the closing phenylalanine or tryptophan. The order of the fields is D gene, CDR3 length, J gene, clone size, V gene, CDR3 protein, CDR3 DNA. D genes are given only for firm matches. Some rows mark clone size as missing; the rest say once, few, many or name a class of expanded clone.

D: -; length: 14; J: TRBJ2-5; size: -; V: TRBV13; CDR3: CASSPGATHHEQYF; DNA: TGTGCCAGCAGCCCCGGAGCTACCCACCATGAGCAGTACTTC
D: -; length: 14; J: TRBJ2-1; size: few; V: TRBV3-1; CDR3: CASSQEAAVSEQFF; DNA: TGTGCCAGCAGCCAAGAAGCGGCCGTTTCTGAGCAGTTCTTC
D: TRBD2; length: 15; J: TRBJ2-5; size: few; V: TRBV20-1; CDR3: CSAKPYSGSWETQYF; DNA: TGCAGTGCTAAACCATATAGCGGGAGTTGGGAGACCCAGTACTTC
D: -; length: 14; J: TRBJ1-4; size: -; V: TRBV25-1; CDR3: CASRARGWGGKLFF; DNA: TGTGCCAGCAGAGCCAGAGGGTGGGGGGGAAAACTGTTTTTT
D: TRBD1; length: 17; J: TRBJ2-1; size: few; V: TRBV20-1; CDR3: CSAIPGQGIESYNEQFF; DNA: TGCAGTGCTATCCCGGGACAGGGGATTGAGTCCTACAATGAGCAGTTCTTC
D: -; length: 15; J: TRBJ2-7; size: -; V: TRBV5-1; CDR3: CASSLGEGAAYEQYF; DNA: TGCGCCAGCAGCTTGGGCGAAGGGGCGGCCTACGAGCAGTACTTC
D: -; length: 13; J: TRBJ2-7; size: -; V: TRBV20-1; CDR3: CSATLAVKNTQYF; DNA: TGCAGTGCAACTTTGGCCGTCAAAAACACTCAGTACTTC
D: -; length: 12; J: TRBJ2-7; size: -; V: TRBV6-2/TRBV6-3; CDR3: CASRPTTHEQYF; DNA: TGTGCCAGCAGACCGACAACGCACGAGCAGTACTTC
D: -; length: 12; J: TRBJ2-7; size: many; V: TRBV20-1; CDR3: CSAGGLSYEQYF; DNA: TGCAGTGCTGGGGGACTCTCCTACGAGCAGTACTTC
D: TRBD2; length: 17; J: TRBJ2-7; size: -; V: TRBV5-1; CDR3: CASSLLRTSGIWYEQYF; DNA: TGCGCCAGCAGCCTCCTCCGGACTAGCGGGATTTGGTACGAGCAGTACTTC
D: TRBD2; length: 15; J: TRBJ2-2; size: -; V: TRBV15; CDR3: CATSRDAGLVGELFF; DNA: TGTGCCACCAGCAGAGACGCGGGACTAGTCGGGGAGCTGTTTTTT
D: -; length: 15; J: TRBJ2-5; size: -; V: TRBV4-1; CDR3: CASSLIRGEGETQYF; DNA: TGCGCCAGCAGCCTGATCAGGGGCGAGGGAGAGACCCAGTACTTC
D: TRBD1; length: 15; J: TRBJ2-3; size: -; V: TRBV29-1; CDR3: CSVSMSGTGLDTQYF; DNA: TGCAGCGTTTCCATGTCCGGGACAGGGCTCGATACGCAGTATTTT
D: TRBD2; length: 16; J: TRBJ2-1; size: few; V: TRBV20-1; CDR3: CSARDRQREWVNEQFF; DNA: TGCAGTGCTAGAGATCGGCAGCGGGAGTGGGTCAATGAGCAGTTCTTC
D: -; length: 13; J: TRBJ2-1; size: -; V: TRBV24-1; CDR3: CATSDFGGYEQFF; DNA: TGTGCCACCAGTGATTTCGGCGGATATGAGCAGTTCTTC
D: TRBD1; length: 16; J: TRBJ2-2; size: -; V: TRBV5-1; CDR3: CASGFGQGINTGELFF; DNA: TGCGCCAGCGGCTTCGGACAGGGGATAAACACCGGGGAGCTGTTTTTT
D: -; length: 12; J: TRBJ2-7; size: few; V: TRBV15; CDR3: CATSSGPYEQYF; DNA: TGTGCCACCAGCTCCGGGCCATACGAGCAGTACTTC
D: TRBD2; length: 15; J: TRBJ2-7; size: -; V: TRBV4-1; CDR3: CASSQSVAGPHEQYF; DNA: TGCGCCAGCAGCCAATCGGTAGCGGGCCCCCACGAGCAGTACTTC
D: -; length: 14; J: TRBJ2-7; size: many; V: TRBV5-1; CDR3: CASSLAGSSYEQYF; DNA: TGTGCCAGCAGCTTAGCAGGGAGCTCCTACGAGCAGTACTTC
D: -; length: 15; J: TRBJ1-6; size: -; V: TRBV2; CDR3: CASSDPTWSGSPLHF; DNA: TGTGCCAGCAGTGACCCGACATGGTCGGGTTCACCCCTCCACTTT
D: TRBD1; length: 16; J: TRBJ1-5; size: few; V: TRBV27; CDR3: CASSPGQEISNQPQHF; DNA: TGTGCCAGCAGTCCGGGACAGGAGATAAGCAATCAGCCCCAGCATTTT
D: -; length: 15; J: TRBJ2-1; size: -; V: TRBV15; CDR3: CATSRAGRSYNEQFF; DNA: TGTGCCACCAGCAGAGCCGGGCGATCCTACAATGAGCAGTTCTTC
D: -; length: 11; J: TRBJ2-1; size: -; V: TRBV10-3; CDR3: CAISELDEQFF; DNA: TGTGCCATCAGTGAACTTGATGAGCAGTTCTTC
D: TRBD2; length: 15; J: TRBJ2-7; size: -; V: TRBV20-1; CDR3: CSAPGLAESSYEQYF; DNA: TGCAGTGCTCCCGGACTAGCGGAAAGCTCCTACGAGCAGTACTTC
D: -; length: 14; J: TRBJ2-5; size: -; V: TRBV6-1; CDR3: CASSDGPTQETQYF; DNA: TGTGCCAGCAGTGATGGGCCAACTCAAGAGACCCAGTACTTC
D: TRBD1; length: 13; J: TRBJ2-5; size: many; V: TRBV10-3; CDR3: CAISVQGEETQYF; DNA: TGTGCCATCAGTGTACAGGGGGAAGAGACCCAGTACTTC
D: -; length: 14; J: TRBJ2-4; size: few; V: TRBV20-1; CDR3: CSARRGEAKNIQYF; DNA: TGCAGTGCTAGACGCGGGGAGGCCAAAAACATTCAGTACTTC
D: TRBD2; length: 16; J: TRBJ2-3; size: -; V: TRBV12-3/TRBV12-4; CDR3: CASSLNSGMRTDTQYF; DNA: TGTGCCAGCAGTTTGAATAGCGGGATGAGGACAGATACGCAGTATTTT
D: -; length: 15; J: TRBJ1-2; size: -; V: TRBV5-5; CDR3: CASSLVAGEMSGYTF; DNA: TGTGCCAGCAGCTTGGTGGCAGGGGAGATGAGTGGCTACACCTTC
D: TRBD2; length: 17; J: TRBJ2-5; size: -; V: TRBV24-1; CDR3: CATSDGTSGRNYNEQYF; DNA: TGTGCCACCAGTGATGGGACTAGCGGGAGGAACTACAATGAGCAGTACTTC
D: -; length: 15; J: TRBJ2-1; size: -; V: TRBV20-1; CDR3: CSAAPVSSSYNEQFF; DNA: TGCAGTGCTGCGCCGGTCAGCAGCTCCTACAATGAGCAGTTCTTC
D: TRBD1; length: 13; J: TRBJ2-1; size: -; V: TRBV2; CDR3: CASTSDRANEQFF; DNA: TGTGCCAGCACGAGCGACAGGGCTAATGAGCAGTTCTTC
D: -; length: 14; J: TRBJ2-1; size: -; V: TRBV2; CDR3: CASSPGPARGEQFF; DNA: TGTGCCAGCTCCCCGGGCCCAGCCCGCGGAGAGCAGTTCTTC
D: TRBD2; length: 15; J: TRBJ2-3; size: few; V: TRBV9; CDR3: CASSGTSGIGDTQYF; DNA: TGTGCCAGTAGCGGAACAAGCGGGATTGGAGATACGCAGTATTTT
D: -; length: 14; J: TRBJ2-6; size: -; V: TRBV12-3/TRBV12-4; CDR3: CASRLVSGANVLTF; DNA: TGTGCCAGCAGACTAGTCTCTGGGGCCAACGTCCTGACTTTC
D: -; length: 16; J: TRBJ2-7; size: -; V: TRBV6-6; CDR3: CASSYSGTHTGYEQYF; DNA: TGTGCCAGCAGTTACTCGGGGACGCACACAGGATACGAGCAGTACTTC
D: -; length: 14; J: TRBJ2-7; size: -; V: TRBV7-3; CDR3: CASSLTGPESEQYF; DNA: TGTGCCAGCAGCTTAACGGGTCCTGAATCCGAGCAGTACTTC